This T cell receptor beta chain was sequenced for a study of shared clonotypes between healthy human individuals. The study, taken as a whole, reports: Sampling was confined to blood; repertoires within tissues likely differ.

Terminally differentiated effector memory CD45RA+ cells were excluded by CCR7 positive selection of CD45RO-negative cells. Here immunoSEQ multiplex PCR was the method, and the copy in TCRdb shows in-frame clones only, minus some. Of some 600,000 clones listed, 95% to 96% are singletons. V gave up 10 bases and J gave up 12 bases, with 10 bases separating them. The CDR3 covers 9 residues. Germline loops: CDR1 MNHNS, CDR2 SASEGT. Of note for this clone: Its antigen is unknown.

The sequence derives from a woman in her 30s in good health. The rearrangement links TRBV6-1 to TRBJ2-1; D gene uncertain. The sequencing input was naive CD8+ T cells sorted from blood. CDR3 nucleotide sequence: TGTGCCACCCTCCCCTGGCAGTTCTTC. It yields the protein CATLPWQFF.